The sequence of this TCR beta chain was determined in a study of Graves' ophthalmopathy and Graves' hyperthyroidism. On this clonotype itself: A read error may be the cause here, since a much bigger clone is one base away.

TCR beta CDR3 regions were amplified from RNA transcripts. In the first round, RT-PCR was carried out with HTBI primers, and a multiplex PCR formed the second round. TCRdb reanalysed the multiplex PCR reads using MiXCR and keeps one entry per CDR3 protein. This table holds approximately 540,000 distinct CDR3 sequences, less than 45% found once. Trimming shortened V by 0 bases and J by 6 bases, and 17 bases separated the two germline ends. This CDR3 spans 17 amino acids. Germline V gives CDR1 SEHNR, CDR2 FQNEAQ (reference sequence). The TCR was taken from an adult man with Graves' hyperthyroidism. Sequenced sample: peripheral blood or thyroid tissue (not recorded which). The chain carries TRBV7-9 and TRBJ1-4, with D tentatively TRBD1 (6 bases). The chain's CDR3 is CASSLAGRGNADEKLFF. The CDR3 coding sequence is TGTGCCAGCAGCTTAGCTGGCAGGGGTAACGCTGATGAAAAACTGTTTTTT.